This entry lists 27 T cell receptor beta chains sequenced from one sample in a study of cytomegalovirus exposure and HLA in healthy donors (dated by TCRdb to between 2016 and 2019). The library was made by the immunoSEQ multiplex PCR assay. For the multiplex PCR, a mixture combining 60 forward primers for TCR Vbeta segments and 13 reverse primers for TCR Jbeta segments was used. Held by TCRdb, this immuneACCESS table contains in-frame sequences only and omits some clones. Under half of the omission traces to an unresolved V gene where checked; the cause of the rest is unknown. The sample table contains fewer than 250,000 clones; only one count was recorded for around 80% of them. The ten most abundant clones make up around 6% of the sample. The specimen sequenced was PBMCs. The receptors originated from a man aged 40-49 years in good health and CMV-seropositive.

The gene calls are TRBV6-5 and TRBJ2-2; possible D gene TRBD1, 6 bases. Trimming shortened V by 5 bases and J by 3 bases, and 10 bases separated the two germline ends. The CDR3 extends over 14 amino acids. Germline assignment: CDR1 MNHEY and CDR2 SVGAGI. The DNA for the CDR3 is TGTGCCAGCAGTGCCCACAGGGACACCGGGGAGCTGTTTTTT. Translated, it gives CASSAHRDTGELFF.

J is TRBJ1-3 and V is TRBV11-2, with D possibly matching TRBD1 (5 bases). The germline V gene has CDR1 SGHAT and CDR2 FQNNGV. CDR3 length: 15 residues. The V gene lost 6 bases and the J gene lost 1 base, with 13 bases spanning the gap. The CDR3 region has the DNA TGTGCCAGCAGACGACCCGGACAATCTGGAAACACCATATATTTT. This encodes CASRRPGQSGNTIYF.

This clone has a single count. J is TRBJ2-1 and V is TRBV5-1, with TRBD2 matching over 11 bases. Germline-derived CDR1 and CDR2 are SGHRS and YFSETQ. The V segment lost 0 bases and the J segment 9 bases; nucleotides outside the gene matches: 8. The CDR3 sequence is 16 residues long. The CDR3 DNA reads TGCGCCAGCAGCTTGGAAGGAACTAGCGGGAGTACTGAGCAGTTCTTC. Amino acid sequence: CASSLEGTSGSTEQFF.

This clone is a singleton in its sample. This rearrangement joins TRBV29-1 to TRBJ2-1, with 11 bases that match TRBD2. Germline CDR1 and CDR2: SQVTM and ANQGSEA. V was clipped by 0 bases and J by 7 bases; unmatched bases: 8. The CDR3 extends over 16 amino acids. For the CDR3, the DNA is TGCAGCGTTGAAGAATGGGGTAGCGGGAGGGGAAATGAGCAGTTCTTC. This translates into CSVEEWGSGRGNEQFF.

This rearrangement joins TRBV6-5 to TRBJ2-3; possibly TRBD2 for D (6 bases). CDR3 length equals 16 residues. Trimming cost V 0 bases and J 5 bases, with 15 bases left between them. Germline V gene lookup returns CDR1 MNHEY and CDR2 SVGAGI. The CDR3 nucleotides are TGTGCCAGCAGTTACTCGTTTATGGTGGGAGGAGATACGCAGTATTTT. Protein sequence: CASSYSFMVGGDTQYF.

This chain connects TRBV14 to TRBJ2-1; tentatively, D is TRBD2 (5 bases). CDR3 length equals 17 residues. Per the germline V gene, CDR1 is SGHDN and CDR2 is FVKESK. V lost 0 bases and J 2 bases, leaving 14 bases between the germline ends. For the CDR3, the DNA is TGTGCCAGCAGCCAAGATCGGTCACCGAGGGCCTACAATGAGCAGTTCTTC. The encoded protein is CASSQDRSPRAYNEQFF.

This chain uses TRBV5-4 with TRBJ1-1; D call uncertain. Trimming took 2 bases from V and 1 from J, leaving 9 bases between them. Germline V gene data show CDR1 as SGHNT and CDR2 as YYREEE (reference sequence). This CDR3 region has 14 residues. Here the CDR3 DNA reads TGTGCCAGCAGCTTACAACGGGGGAACACTGAAGCTTTCTTT. This encodes CASSLQRGNTEAFF. Filled out from reference TRBV5-4 and TRBJ1-1, the complete variable domain reads ETGVTQSPTHLIKTRGQQVTLRCSSQSGHNTVSWYQQALGQGPQFIFQYYREEENGRGNFPPRFSGLQFPNYSSELNVNALELDDSALYLCASSLQRGNTEAFFGQGTRLTVV.

This rearrangement joins TRBV27 to TRBJ2-3; tentative D call: TRBD2 (5 bases). This CDR3 is 15 amino acids long. The V end was cut by 2 bases, the J end by 0 bases, with 9 bases between. Germline CDR1 is MNHEY and CDR2 is SMNVEV (reference sequence). The CDR3, as DNA: TGTGCCAGCAGTTTAAGGTGGGAGAGCACAGATACGCAGTATTTT. Protein sequence: CASSLRWESTDTQYF.

The V call is TRBV18, the J call TRBJ1-5, with no clear D. Trimming pared 1 base from V and 0 bases from J, leaving 7 bases between. Germline values: CDR1 KGHSH, CDR2 LQKENI. CDR3 length: 15 amino acids. CDR3 amino acids: CASSPLEGSNQPQHF. The DNA for the CDR3 is TGTGCCAGCTCACCACTAGAGGGTAGCAATCAGCCCCAGCATTTT.

The rearrangement links TRBV6-5 to TRBJ1-1; TRBD1 matches 12 bases. Germline-derived CDR1 and CDR2 are MNHEY and SVGAGI. There are 15 residues in the CDR3. Losses at the gene ends were 8 bases for V and 1 base for J; bases not matched to a gene: 5. The CDR3 bases are TGTGCCAGCTCCCGGGACAGGGGGCCGAACACTGAAGCTTTCTTT. Protein product: CASSRDRGPNTEAFF.

The V and J genes are TRBV19 and TRBJ1-2, with D possibly being TRBD1 (5 bases). Trimming took off 1 base at V and 6 bases at J, with 12 bases between the two ends. There are 14 residues in the CDR3. Germline V CDR1 and CDR2: LNHDA, SQIVND (reference sequence). This CDR3 is CASSIARDLDGYTF. The CDR3 DNA sequence: TGTGCCAGTAGTATAGCCAGGGATTTAGATGGCTACACCTTC. Looking up the rest from reference TRBV19 and TRBJ1-2 gives the full variable domain: DGGITQSPKYLFRKEGQNVTLSCEQNLNHDAMYWYRQDPGQGLRLIYYSQIVNDFQKGDIAEGYSVSREKKESFPLTVTSAQKNPTAFYLCASSIARDLDGYTFGSGTRLTVV.

The chain uses TRBV19 and TRBJ2-5, with 10 nucleotides matching TRBD1. The CDR3 covers 14 residues. With V trimmed by 5 bases and J by 5 bases, 5 bases remained unmatched. CDR1 LNHDA and CDR2 SQIVND come from the germline V gene (reference sequence). The CDR3 protein is CASSLRTGGETQYF. CDR3 in DNA: TGTGCCAGTAGTCTAAGGACAGGGGGGGAGACCCAGTACTTC.

The rearrangement uses TRBV7-9 and TRBJ2-2; TRBD2 agrees at 12 bases. The CDR3 has 18 amino acids. V dropped 5 bases and J dropped 0; count of bases not matched to a gene: 7. Germline CDR1 is SEHNR and CDR2 is FQNEAQ (reference sequence). The CDR3 DNA sequence: TGTGCCAGCAGCCTCGGCGGGACTAGCGGGTCGAACACCGGGGAGCTGTTTTTT. Translating gives CASSLGGTSGSNTGELFF.

The genes are TRBV4-1 and TRBJ2-3; 11 bases align to TRBD2. V was clipped by 4 bases and J by 6 bases; unmatched bases: 9. Germline V gene sequence: CDR1 MGHRA, CDR2 YSYEKL. The CDR3 is made up of 16 amino acids. CDR3 protein: CASSRLLAGDTDTQYF. In DNA, the CDR3 is TGCGCCAGCAGCCGCCTACTAGCGGGAGACACCGATACGCAGTATTTT.

J is TRBJ2-7 and V is TRBV28, with a tentative D call TRBD1 (6 bases). V was trimmed by 5 bases and J by 3 bases, leaving 14 bases between them. The V gene's germline CDR1 is MDHEN and CDR2 SYDVKM. The CDR3 has 14 amino acids. Here the CDR3 reads CASSPGTPIYEQYF. Written as DNA, the CDR3 is TGTGCCAGCAGTCCCGGGACACCAATCTACGAGCAGTACTTC.

Only a few counts were recorded for this clone. This chain connects TRBV6-5 to TRBJ1-2; D remains unclear. The CDR3 covers 13 residues. The V and J ends lost 2 bases and 4 bases respectively, with 8 bases between them. Germline CDR1 reads MNHEY; CDR2 reads SVGAGI. CDR3 loop: CASSYEAAYGYTF. The CDR3 DNA follows: TGTGCCAGCAGTTACGAGGCCGCCTATGGCTACACCTTC.

In the case of this clone: Other DNA sequences in the sample encode the same CDR3. This chain uses TRBV29-1 with TRBJ2-7, with a possible D match to TRBD2 (5 bases). This CDR3 is 11 amino acids long. The germline V gene has CDR1 SQVTM and CDR2 ANQGSEA. The germline V and J ends were trimmed by 7 bases and 3 bases, with 10 bases remaining between them. CDR3: CSADRDYEQYF. CDR3 in DNA: TGCAGCGCTGACCGGGACTACGAGCAGTACTTC.

This clone was seen more than once but under ten times. The chain has TRBV7-9 and TRBJ1-2; D is undetermined. The ends were cut back, 5 bases at V and 1 base at J, with 11 bases in the middle. This CDR3 is built from 14 residues. The V gene's germline CDR1 is SEHNR and CDR2 FQNEAQ (reference sequence). The CDR3 loop is CASSPLGVNYGYTF. CDR3 coding DNA: TGTGCCAGCAGCCCCCTCGGGGTTAACTATGGCTACACCTTC.

The V gene is TRBV14, the J gene TRBJ2-5, with TRBD2 matching over 10 bases. The V gene end was trimmed by 2 bases and the J gene end by 4 bases; junction bases not matched to a gene: 10. Germline V gene sequence: CDR1 SGHDN, CDR2 FVKESK. The length of the CDR3 is 17 residues. This CDR3 reads CASSQWESSGSGETQYF. The DNA for the CDR3 is TGTGCCAGCAGCCAATGGGAGTCTAGCGGGAGTGGAGAGACCCAGTACTTC.

The CDR3 region is CASSLEGGHAGVEAFF. In DNA form, the CDR3 reads TGCGCCAGCAGCTTGGAAGGGGGACATGCCGGTGTTGAAGCTTTCTTT. The J gene is TRBJ1-1, the V gene TRBV5-1, with D perhaps TRBD1 (6 bases). The V end was cut by 0 bases, the J end by 7 bases, with 19 bases between. This CDR3 spans 16 amino acids. Germline-derived CDR1 and CDR2 are SGHRS and YFSETQ.

This clone occurred once. This sequence joins TRBV10-2 and TRBJ1-1; TRBD1 agrees at 11 bases. The CDR3 runs 12 residues. The germline gives CDR1 WSHSY, CDR2 SAAADI. Unmatched junction bases numbered 3, after V lost 11 bases and J lost 4 bases. The CDR3 spells CASGTGGTEAFF. The CDR3 nucleotides read TGCGCCTCCGGGACAGGGGGCACTGAAGCTTTCTTT.

The gene calls are TRBV7-9 and TRBJ1-1; 9 bases agree with TRBD1. The CDR3 runs 14 residues. Losses at the gene ends were 5 bases for V and 5 bases for J; bases not matched to a gene: 6. Germline lookup yields CDR1 SEHNR and CDR2 FQNEAQ (reference sequence). The CDR3 here is CASSSPGTGTEAFF. The CDR3 nucleotides are TGTGCCAGCAGCAGTCCCGGGACAGGGACTGAAGCTTTCTTT.

This chain connects TRBV6-6 to TRBJ1-5; D perhaps matches TRBD1 (5 bases). V lost 4 bases to trimming and J lost 4 bases, with 11 bases between them. The germline gives CDR1 MNHNY, CDR2 SVGAGI (reference sequence). The CDR3 totals 14 residues. CDR3 region: CASSSQGSNQPQHF. For the CDR3, the DNA is TGTGCCAGCAGTTCTCAGGGCTCGAATCAGCCCCAGCATTTT.

The V and J genes are TRBV2 and TRBJ2-1, with D possibly matching TRBD2 (6 bases). V lost 6 bases and J 4 bases, leaving 16 bases between the germline ends. Germline V gene sequence: CDR1 SNHLY, CDR2 FYNNEI. The CDR3 totals 15 residues. The CDR3 DNA follows: TGTGCCAGCAGCCCCCTTAGCGGAGGATACAATGAGCAGTTCTTC. Encoded protein: CASSPLSGGYNEQFF.

This chain uses TRBV19 with TRBJ1-1; 9 nucleotides align to TRBD1. This CDR3 spans 14 amino acids. CDR1 is LNHDA and CDR2 is SQIVND in the germline V gene (reference sequence). The trim removed 5 bases at V and 1 base at J, leaving 2 bases unmatched. DNA of the CDR3: TGTGCCAGTAGTCGGGACAGGGCGAACACTGAAGCTTTCTTT. This gives the protein CASSRDRANTEAFF. The variable domain in full, with the rest retrieved from reference TRBV19 and TRBJ1-1, is DGGITQSPKYLFRKEGQNVTLSCEQNLNHDAMYWYRQDPGQGLRLIYYSQIVNDFQKGDIAEGYSVSREKKESFPLTVTSAQKNPTAFYLCASSRDRANTEAFFGQGTRLTVV.

In regard to this clone: Its ends do not fully match the called genes, so a read error is possible. V is TRBV30 and J is TRBJ1-5; 9 bases line up with TRBD1. The germline CDR1 and CDR2 sequences are GTSNPN and SVGIG (reference sequence). There are 17 residues in the CDR3. The CDR3 spells CAWSLGQGLGSHQPQHF. CDR3 DNA sequence: TGTGCCTGGAGCCTAGGACAGGGGCTTGGTAGCCATCAGCCCCAGCATTTT.

This sequence joins TRBV19 and TRBJ2-3; 10 nucleotides agree with TRBD2. The CDR3 extends over 15 amino acids. Germline CDR1 reads LNHDA; CDR2 reads SQIVND (reference sequence). V was clipped by 5 bases and J by 5 bases; unmatched bases: 7. CDR3 in amino acids: CASSHSGRSGDTQYF. CDR3 coding DNA: TGTGCCAGTAGTCATAGCGGGAGGAGTGGAGATACGCAGTATTTT.